This TCR beta chain was retrieved from a study of T cells in tuberculosis. The study's findings and limits: GEM motif frequencies gave roughly 65% accuracy; the GMM repertoire gave about 86%. Shorter CDR3-alpha in active tuberculosis partly drove smaller distances.

Germline loops: CDR1 MDHEN, CDR2 SYDVKM. The CDR3 extends over 14 amino acids. The V gene lost 3 bases and the J gene lost 0 bases, with 9 bases spanning the gap. On this clone itself: Its antigen is unidentified.

TCRdb keeps only in-frame clones here, not all; method: immunoSEQ multiplex PCR. The sample has roughly 33,000 clones; approximately 91% are singletons. The chain has TRBV28 and TRBJ2-7; D is ambiguous. The TCR sequence derives from a donor aged 10-29 years with latent tuberculosis or without tuberculosis infection. The sample taken for sequencing was PBMCs. The CDR3 DNA sequence: TGTGCCAGCAGTTTCGAGGTAGGCTCCTACGAGCAGTACTTC. This sequence encodes CASSFEVGSYEQYF.